This T cell receptor (beta chain) was sequenced in a study of CD4 T cells in relation to SARS-CoV-2 and coronaviruses. Overall study: Median patient age was around 40 years, spanning 21 to 72 years. Convalescent patients were seven or eight males and a few females; two were Hispanic.

Repertoires were generated with immunoSEQ multiplex PCR, while TCRdb's copy carries only in-frame clones and drops some. Of some 40,000 clones in the sample, 70% to 90% are singletons; the top ten hold about 3%. CDR1 is MGHDK, CDR2 SYGVNS, per germline. The CDR3 covers 14 residues. V shed 8 bases and J shed 1 base, with 13 bases lying between them. Study outcomes and limitations: The assay detects memory recall responses, not culture-primed primary responses. Crossreactive clones expanded significantly less to SARS-CoV-2 than monoreactive clones.

As for this clone: The antigen is not known.

V usage is TRBV25-1 and J usage is TRBJ2-3; D ambiguous. Input material: memory CD4+ T cells from PBMCs. The TCR was taken from an adult with COVID-19. The CDR3 here is CASASHSGTDTQYF. CDR3 bases: TGTGCCAGCGCATCTCATTCGGGCACAGATACGCAGTATTTT. The full variable domain, with the rest looked up from reference TRBV25-1 and TRBJ2-3, is EADIYQTPRYLVIGTGKKITLECSQTMGHDKMYWYQQDPGMELHLIHYSYGVNSTEKGDLSSESTVSRIRTEHFPLTLESARPSHTSQYLCASASHSGTDTQYFGPGTRLTVL.